The 17 T cell receptor beta chains given below trace back to one sample, sequenced in a study of blood T cell repertoires in COVID-19. Only in-frame clones appear in the TCRdb table, and some are missing; sequencing was by immunoSEQ multiplex PCR. The data hold 200,000 to 300,000 clones, with around 84% observed a single time. The sample taken for sequencing was PBMCs or T cells enriched from blood (not recorded which). Every receptor here comes from a man aged 35-49 years who had recovered from COVID-19.

The rearrangement links TRBV29-1 to TRBJ1-5, with TRBD1 identical over 12 bases. Germline loops: CDR1 SQVTM, CDR2 ANQGSEA. The CDR3 loop spans 15 amino acids. Unmatched junction bases numbered 8, after V lost 5 bases and J lost 6 bases. The CDR3 protein is CSVILGTGGGQPQHF. The CDR3 DNA sequence: TGCAGCGTTATACTCGGGACAGGGGGCGGTCAGCCCCAGCATTTT. Full variable domain (remainder filled in from reference TRBV29-1 and TRBJ1-5): SAVISQKPSRDICQRGTSLTIQCQVDSQVTMMFWYRQQPGQSLTLIATANQGSEATYESGFVIDKFPISRPNLTFSTLTVSNMSPEDSSIYLCSVILGTGGGQPQHFGDGTRLSIL.

The V call is TRBV7-2, the J call TRBJ1-5; D is perhaps TRBD1 (6 bases). Germline CDR1 SGHTA, CDR2 FQGNSA. Trimming shortened V by 2 bases and J by 7 bases, and 15 bases separated the two germline ends. The CDR3 spans 15 residues. CDR3 loop: CASSLKSGGGQPQHF. CDR3 sequence (DNA): TGTGCCAGCAGCTTAAAAAGCGGGGGCGGGCAGCCCCAGCATTTT.

Only one count was recorded for this clone. This rearrangement joins TRBV4-3 to TRBJ2-3; tentatively, D is TRBD2 (6 bases). V was cut by 0 bases and J by 2 bases, with 12 bases left in between. The CDR3 contains 16 residues. Germline V gene data show CDR1 as LGHNA and CDR2 as YSLEER. The CDR3 protein is CASSQDAGGNTDTQYF. For the CDR3, the DNA is TGCGCCAGCAGCCAAGATGCCGGGGGTAACACAGATACGCAGTATTTT.

The rearrangement joins TRBV18 to TRBJ2-3, with a weak D call TRBD1 (6 bases). V dropped 3 bases and J dropped 4 bases, with 11 bases sitting between them. Germline lookup yields CDR1 KGHSH and CDR2 LQKENI. CDR3 length: 14 residues. The CDR3, as DNA: TGTGCCAGCTCACCCTCGACAGGCCCAGATACGCAGTATTTT. It translates to CASSPSTGPDTQYF.

The chain combines TRBV19 with TRBJ2-1, with 7 bases that match TRBD2. The germline CDR1 and CDR2 sequences are LNHDA and SQIVND (reference sequence). J lost 9 bases, V lost 4 bases, and 15 bases had no gene match. The CDR3 is 16 amino acids. This CDR3 is CASSNVSGKSRAEQFF. The CDR3 nucleotides read TGTGCCAGTAGTAACGTAAGCGGGAAAAGCCGGGCTGAGCAGTTCTTC. The whole variable domain, filled in from reference TRBV19 and TRBJ2-1, reads DGGITQSPKYLFRKEGQNVTLSCEQNLNHDAMYWYRQDPGQGLRLIYYSQIVNDFQKGDIAEGYSVSREKKESFPLTVTSAQKNPTAFYLCASSNVSGKSRAEQFFGPGTRLTVL.

This clone was observed a few times. The chain joins TRBV2 to TRBJ2-7; 12 bases fit TRBD2. With V trimmed by 4 bases and J by 2 bases, 3 bases remained unmatched. The germline V gene encodes CDR1 SNHLY and CDR2 FYNNEI. The CDR3 loop spans 15 amino acids. The CDR3 reads CASSGTSGKTYEQYF. The CDR3, as DNA: TGTGCCAGCAGTGGGACTAGCGGGAAAACCTACGAGCAGTACTTC.

The V and J genes are TRBV27 and TRBJ2-7; 10 nucleotides agree with TRBD1. Trimming at V came to 9 bases and at J to 3 bases, leaving 8 bases not matched to a gene. The CDR3 totals 14 residues. The germline CDR1 and CDR2 sequences are MNHEY and SMNVEV (reference sequence). DNA for the CDR3: TGTGCCAGTAGAAGGGACAGGGGTATCTACGAGCAGTACTTC. Amino acid sequence: CASRRDRGIYEQYF.

The CDR3 sequence is CASSQSQGTDTQYF. The CDR3 DNA follows: TGTGCCAGCAGCCAATCACAGGGCACAGATACGCAGTATTTT. The chain recombines TRBV3-1 (or the pseudogene TRBV3-2) with TRBJ2-3, with D perhaps matching TRBD1 (5 bases). This CDR3 is built from 14 residues. Per the germline V gene, CDR1 is LGHDT and CDR2 is YNNKEL (reference sequence). Trimming stripped 2 bases from V and 1 base from J, with 7 bases between.

The chain recombines TRBV6-2 or TRBV6-3 with TRBJ2-7; TRBD2 agrees at 7 bases. CDR1 MNHEY and CDR2 SVGEGT come from the germline V gene. The length of the CDR3 is 15 residues. J was trimmed by 4 bases and V by 2 bases; bases with no gene match: 8. The CDR3 spells CASSYPGPSGYEQYF. The CDR3, as DNA: TGTGCCAGCAGTTACCCCGGGCCTAGCGGATACGAGCAGTACTTC.

The CDR3 DNA follows: TGCGCCAGCAGCTCCGACAGGGGGCGGGATACGCAGTATTTT. Encoded protein: CASSSDRGRDTQYF. The chain carries TRBV5-1 and TRBJ2-3; 10 nucleotides line up with TRBD1. Germline V lookup: CDR1 SGHRS, CDR2 YFSETQ. This CDR3 region has 14 residues. J gave up 6 bases and V 3 bases, and 4 bases lay outside the gene matches.

The chain links TRBV15 to TRBJ1-2; TRBD1 might be the D (6 bases). This CDR3 region has 17 residues. V gave up 0 bases and J gave up 3 bases, with 17 bases separating them. Germline V gives CDR1 LNHNV, CDR2 YYDKDF (reference sequence). CDR3 nucleotides: TGTGCCACCAGCAGAGATAAAGCGGGGGGCGCGGACTATGGCTACACCTTC. Protein sequence: CATSRDKAGGADYGYTF.

The chain links TRBV5-1 to TRBJ1-3, with D maybe TRBD1 (6 bases). The CDR3 loop spans 16 amino acids. Trimming removed 0 bases at V and 3 bases at J, with 13 bases between. Germline lookup yields CDR1 SGHRS and CDR2 YFSETQ. The CDR3 DNA reads TGCGCCAGCAGCTTGGCAGGGGAGCGATTTGGAAACACCATATATTTT. Translation: CASSLAGERFGNTIYF.

The chain carries TRBV15 and TRBJ1-1, with D maybe TRBD1 (6 bases). Germline V gene sequence: CDR1 LNHNV, CDR2 YYDKDF (reference sequence). V was cut by 3 bases and J by 0 bases, with 14 bases left in between. The length of the CDR3 is 16 residues. CDR3 in DNA: TGTGCCACCAGCAGTGACTGGACAGTAATGAACACTGAAGCTTTCTTT. This sequence encodes CATSSDWTVMNTEAFF.

This chain uses TRBV9 with TRBJ1-5, with unresolved D. Trimming stripped 3 bases from V and 1 base from J, with 8 bases between. CDR3 size: 14 residues. Germline loops: CDR1 SGDLS, CDR2 YYNGEE. CDR3 sequence reads: CASSDGVSNQPQHF. In DNA, the CDR3 is TGTGCCAGCAGCGACGGGGTAAGCAATCAGCCCCAGCATTTT.

CDR3 amino acids: CASSSLSGDSLSYNSPLHF. The CDR3 DNA sequence: TGTGCCAGCAGTTCCCTGAGTGGGGACAGTTTGTCCTATAATTCACCCCTCCACTTT. The gene calls are TRBV28 and TRBJ1-6; 7 nucleotides align to TRBD1. V was pared by 4 bases and J by 1 base, with 13 bases of the junction left unmatched. The CDR3 consists of 19 residues. CDR1 is MDHEN and CDR2 is SYDVKM in the germline V gene. Supplemented by reference TRBV28 and TRBJ1-6, the full variable domain reads DVKVTQSSRYLVKRTGEKVFLECVQDMDHENMFWYRQDPGLGLRLIYFSYDVKMKEKGDIPEGYSVSREKKERFSLILESASTNQTSMYLCASSSLSGDSLSYNSPLHFGNGTRLTVT.

This clone has just a few counts. This rearrangement joins TRBV10-3 to TRBJ2-3; 16 bases match TRBD2. Germline V lookup: CDR1 ENHRY, CDR2 SYGVKD. The junction had 6 bases not matched to a gene; V was cut back by 6 bases and J by 3 bases. This CDR3 has 17 residues. The CDR3 nucleotides read TGTGCCATCAGGCCGGGACTAGCGGGGGGGATGACAGATACGCAGTATTTT. Translated: CAIRPGLAGGMTDTQYF.

This clone was recorded once. V is TRBV19 and J is TRBJ2-2; D unclear. Germline lookup yields CDR1 LNHDA and CDR2 SQIVND (reference sequence). This CDR3 has 17 residues. Deletions cut 0 bases from V and 0 bases from J, with 11 bases between. The CDR3 loop reads CASSIETGGSNTGELFF. For the CDR3, the DNA is TGTGCCAGTAGTATAGAAACCGGCGGATCGAACACCGGGGAGCTGTTTTTT.